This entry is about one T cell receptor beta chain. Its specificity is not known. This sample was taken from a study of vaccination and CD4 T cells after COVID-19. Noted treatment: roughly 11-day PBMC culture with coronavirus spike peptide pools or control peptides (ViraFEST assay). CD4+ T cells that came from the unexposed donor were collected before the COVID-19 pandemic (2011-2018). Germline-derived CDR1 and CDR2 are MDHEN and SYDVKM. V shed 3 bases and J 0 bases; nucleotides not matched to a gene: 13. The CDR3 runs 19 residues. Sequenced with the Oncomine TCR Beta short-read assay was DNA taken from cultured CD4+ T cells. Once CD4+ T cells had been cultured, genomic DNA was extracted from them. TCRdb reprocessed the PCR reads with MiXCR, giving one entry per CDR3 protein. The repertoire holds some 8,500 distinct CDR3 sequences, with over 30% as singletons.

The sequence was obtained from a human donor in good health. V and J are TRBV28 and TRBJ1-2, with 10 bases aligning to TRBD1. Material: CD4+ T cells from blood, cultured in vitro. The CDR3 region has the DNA TGTGCCAGCAGTTTTGGGGGCGGGACAGGGGTTTTGGCTAACTATGGCTACACCTTC. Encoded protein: CASSFGGGTGVLANYGYTF.